This T cell receptor (beta chain) was found in a study of blood T cell repertoires in COVID-19. Study summary: Material from acute and convalescent COVID-19 was sourced from the United States, Italy and Spain. Sources were T cells, B-cell-depleted T cells, or PBMCs; the material itself was cDNA or gDNA.

J was trimmed by 2 bases and V by 6 bases; bases with no gene match: 5. Per the germline V gene, CDR1 is MGHRA and CDR2 is YSYEKL. The CDR3 contains 14 residues. Study processing details: Counts of nucleated cells, estimated from reference gene primer amplification, were obtained. The data were produced by immunoSEQ multiplex PCR, yet TCRdb's version contains in-frame clones alone and is incomplete. Clone size and the V and J calls come from that table; the DNA yielded D and trimming. Among roughly 80,000 clones listed, around 81% were seen once. The chain carries TRBV4-1 and TRBJ1-2; 8 bases agree with TRBD1. The clonotype originates from a human donor in a cohort sampled during active COVID-19. Sequencing was carried out using peripheral blood. The CDR3 spells CASRNGQGNYGYTF. CDR3 DNA: TGCGCCAGCAGAAACGGACAGGGCAACTATGGCTACACCTTC.